The rows below give T cell receptor beta chains drawn from one sample of a study of blood T cells in healthy people across ages. TCRdb re-called the 5' RACE reads with MiXCR, one entry per CDR3 protein. This table has 850,000 to 1,000,000 distinct CDR3 sequences, roughly 50% appearing once. Sequencing was performed on blood. The receptors were sampled from a woman aged 60-70 years in good health. Both conserved end residues are part of each CDR3. A D gene is named only where the DNA matches it firmly. Clone size is shown for a subset of rows, as once, few, many or a class of expanded clone.

clone size	D gene	V gene	CDR3 length	J gene	CDR3 protein	CDR3 DNA
NA	TRBD2	TRBV9	12	TRBJ2-3	CASGGSKDTQYF	TGTGCCAGCGGCGGGAGTAAAGATACGCAGTATTTT
once	NA	TRBV20-1	14	TRBJ2-1	CSAPGAHRYNEQFF	TGCAGTGCCCCTGGGGCCCACCGCTACAATGAGCAGTTCTTC
once	TRBD2	TRBV5-1	16	TRBJ2-1	CASSFPGLAGNNEQFF	TGCGCCAGCAGCTTTCCGGGACTAGCGGGAAACAATGAGCAGTTCTTC
NA	NA	TRBV4-2	14	TRBJ2-1	CTSSQETVYNEQFF	TGTACCAGCAGCCAAGAAACCGTATACAATGAGCAGTTCTTC
few	NA	TRBV27	15	TRBJ2-2	CASSFGGSNTGELFF	TGTGCCAGCAGTTTTGGCGGGTCGAACACCGGGGAGCTGTTTTTT
few	TRBD1	TRBV5-1	15	TRBJ2-1	CASSPGQGQFNEQFF	TGCGCCAGCAGCCCCGGACAGGGACAGTTCAATGAGCAGTTCTTC
few	NA	TRBV20-1	15	TRBJ2-5	CSARDPYYSRETQYF	TGCAGTGCTAGAGATCCGTACTACAGCAGGGAGACCCAGTACTTC
NA	TRBD1	TRBV5-1	16	TRBJ1-5	CASSFGDRGLDQPQHF	TGCGCCAGCAGCTTTGGGGACAGGGGGCTTGATCAGCCCCAGCATTTT
few	NA	TRBV6-5	15	TRBJ2-1	CASSSGRDRRNEQFF	TGTGCCAGCAGTTCGGGTCGGGATAGGCGCAATGAGCAGTTCTTC
few	TRBD2	TRBV7-2	15	TRBJ2-7	CASSLDGGSFYEQYF	TGTGCCAGCAGCTTAGATGGCGGGAGCTTCTACGAGCAGTACTTC
NA	NA	TRBV7-9	14	TRBJ2-7	CASSLQGVNYEQYF	TGTGCCAGCAGCTTACAGGGCGTAAACTACGAGCAGTACTTC
NA	NA	TRBV24-1	17	TRBJ2-1	CATSDLRTKGKYNEQFF	TGTGCCACCAGTGATCTCCGGACGAAAGGCAAGTACAATGAGCAGTTCTTC
NA	NA	TRBV12-3/TRBV12-4	13	TRBJ1-2	CASSEGGLGGYTF	TGTGCCAGCAGTGAAGGAGGGCTTGGTGGCTACACCTTC
few	NA	TRBV6-2/TRBV6-3	13	TRBJ2-5	CASSYSTGPTQYF	TGTGCCAGCAGTTACTCGACGGGACCGACCCAGTACTTC
NA	NA	TRBV27	14	TRBJ2-3	CASIGTTAPDTQYF	TGTGCCAGCATAGGGACAACCGCCCCAGATACGCAGTATTTT
NA	TRBD2	TRBV20-1	16	TRBJ2-7	CSARRLAGASYKEQYF	TGCAGTGCTAGACGTCTAGCGGGGGCCTCCTACAAGGAGCAGTACTTC
NA	NA	TRBV28	12	TRBJ2-3	CASSSLQDTQYF	TGTGCCAGCAGTTCGCTCCAGGATACGCAGTATTTT
NA	NA	TRBV19	17	TRBJ2-3	CASSIEGKRQSTDTQYF	TGTGCCAGTAGTATAGAGGGAAAGCGGCAGAGCACAGATACGCAGTATTTT
NA	TRBD1	TRBV5-1	15	TRBJ1-1	CASSLGTGNKGEAFF	TGCGCCAGCAGCTTGGGGACAGGGAATAAAGGTGAAGCTTTCTTT
few	NA	TRBV12-3/TRBV12-4	15	TRBJ1-4	CASSPMGGRNEKLFF	TGTGCCAGCAGCCCGATGGGGGGGCGTAATGAAAAACTGTTTTTT
NA	NA	TRBV5-8	16	TRBJ2-2	CASSLGAHGYTGELFF	TGTGCCAGCAGCTTGGGGGCACACGGTTACACCGGGGAGCTGTTTTTT
NA	NA	TRBV6-2/TRBV6-3	14	TRBJ1-2	CASSQGPSFDGYTF	TGTGCCAGCAGCCAAGGGCCCTCCTTTGATGGCTACACCTTC
NA	TRBD2	TRBV6-5	14	TRBJ2-1	CASSMGTSRGEQFF	TGTGCCAGCAGTATGGGGACTAGCAGGGGTGAGCAGTTCTTC
NA	TRBD2	TRBV3-1	14	TRBJ2-7	CASSGSSGSYEQYF	TGTGCCAGCAGCGGGTCTAGCGGGAGTTACGAGCAGTACTTC
NA	NA	TRBV5-5	15	TRBJ2-3	CASSPEGLRTDTQYF	TGTGCCAGCAGCCCTGAGGGACTCCGCACAGATACGCAGTATTTT
NA	NA	TRBV6-1	12	TRBJ2-1	CASSALTNEQFF	TGTGCCAGCAGCGCCCTAACAAATGAGCAGTTCTTC
NA	NA	TRBV14	12	TRBJ2-1	CASSQAGPVQFF	TGTGCCAGCAGCCAAGCTGGACCAGTACAGTTCTTC
few	NA	TRBV10-1	12	TRBJ1-2	CASSEDFYGYTF	TGCGCCAGCAGCGAAGATTTTTATGGCTACACCTTC
NA	NA	TRBV20-1	11	TRBJ2-7	CSARQDREQYF	TGCAGTGCAAGACAGGACCGGGAGCAGTACTTC
NA	NA	TRBV4-3	16	TRBJ1-2	CASSRAGRPANYGYTF	TGCGCCAGCAGCCGAGCAGGACGGCCAGCTAACTATGGCTACACCTTC
NA	TRBD2	TRBV12-3/TRBV12-4	18	TRBJ2-1	CASSPGASGRGAYNEQFF	TGTGCCAGCAGCCCCGGGGCTAGCGGGAGGGGCGCCTACAATGAGCAGTTCTTC
NA	TRBD2	TRBV9	15	TRBJ2-3	CASSVGRLATDTQYF	TGTGCCAGCAGCGTAGGGAGACTAGCCACAGATACGCAGTATTTT
NA	TRBD1	TRBV25-1	16	TRBJ2-5	CASRTGTGGYQETQYF	TGTGCCAGCAGAACCGGGACAGGGGGTTACCAAGAGACCCAGTACTTC
few	NA	TRBV27	14	TRBJ2-7	CASRMGAEFYEQYF	TGTGCCAGCAGGATGGGAGCGGAGTTCTACGAGCAGTACTTC
NA	TRBD1	TRBV4-1	16	TRBJ1-4	CASSHLRQGQNEKLFF	TGCGCCAGCAGCCACCTTAGACAGGGGCAGAATGAAAAACTGTTTTTT
NA	TRBD2	TRBV9	14	TRBJ2-7	CASTLGEGTYEQYF	TGTGCCAGCACCCTAGGGGAGGGGACCTACGAGCAGTACTTC
NA	TRBD2	TRBV11-2	18	TRBJ2-1	CASSLGRNEGLAVYEQFF	TGTGCCAGCAGCTTAGGGCGTAACGAGGGACTAGCTGTCTATGAGCAGTTCTTC
NA	NA	TRBV20-1	12	TRBJ1-5	CSAMQKPQPQHF	TGCAGTGCTATGCAGAAGCCTCAGCCCCAGCATTTT
NA	NA	TRBV20-1	15	TRBJ1-4	CSALKGGGTNEKLFF	TGCAGTGCTCTAAAGGGCGGGGGAACTAATGAAAAACTGTTTTTT
NA	TRBD2	TRBV28	16	TRBJ2-3	CASSITSGTIRDTQYF	TGTGCCAGCAGTATCACTAGCGGGACGATTCGAGATACGCAGTATTTT
NA	NA	TRBV24-1	15	TRBJ2-1	CATSDRDKVYNEQFF	TGTGCCACCAGTGACAGGGACAAGGTATACAATGAGCAGTTCTTC
few	NA	TRBV7-6	14	TRBJ2-1	CASSLGEGGGEQFF	TGTGCCAGCAGCTTAGGGGAGGGGGGGGGCGAGCAGTTCTTC
NA	NA	TRBV9	15	TRBJ2-1	CASSPHPRLPYEQFF	TGTGCCAGCAGCCCCCACCCCCGACTGCCATACGAGCAGTTCTTC
few	TRBD2	TRBV7-2	19	TRBJ2-7	CASSLARARQAGVDHEQYF	TGTGCCAGCAGCTTAGCGAGGGCGAGACAAGCGGGAGTAGACCACGAGCAGTACTTC
NA	NA	TRBV6-2/TRBV6-3	13	TRBJ1-6	CASSYSGSSPLHF	TGTGCCAGCAGTTATTCCGGGTCTTCACCCCTCCACTTT
NA	TRBD1	TRBV20-1	14	TRBJ1-5	CSSKRGTDDQPQHF	TGCAGTTCAAAAAGGGGGACAGACGATCAGCCCCAGCATTTT
NA	NA	TRBV5-5	13	TRBJ2-7	CASSSIVSYEQYF	TGTGCCAGCAGCTCCATCGTCTCCTACGAGCAGTACTTC
few	NA	TRBV4-3	19	TRBJ1-4	CASSQEGTMTPQVNEKLFF	TGCGCCAGCAGCCAAGAAGGGACAATGACCCCTCAAGTTAATGAAAAACTGTTTTTT
NA	NA	TRBV6-5	14	TRBJ2-7	CASSDTSEAYEQYF	TGTGCCAGCAGTGACACCAGCGAAGCCTACGAGCAGTACTTC
NA	NA	TRBV24-1	16	TRBJ1-3	CATSAGPSISGNTIYF	TGTGCCACCAGCGCGGGACCGTCCATCTCTGGAAACACCATATATTTT
NA	TRBD1	TRBV20-1	15	TRBJ2-6	CSARGGASGANVLTF	TGCAGTGCTCGAGGGGGCGCCTCTGGGGCCAACGTCCTGACTTTC
NA	NA	TRBV7-9	10	TRBJ2-1	CASSPTAQFF	TGTGCCAGCAGCCCAACAGCGCAGTTCTTC
few	NA	TRBV7-9	16	TRBJ2-3	CASSSRGLKPTDTQYF	TGTGCCAGCAGCTCCCGGGGCCTGAAGCCCACAGATACGCAGTATTTT
few	NA	TRBV5-6	14	TRBJ2-3	CASSLGDRVNTQYF	TGTGCCAGCAGCTTAGGTGACAGAGTCAATACGCAGTATTTT
NA	TRBD1	TRBV4-2	15	TRBJ2-5	CASSQEQGLGETQYF	TGTGCCAGCAGCCAAGAACAGGGGTTGGGAGAGACCCAGTACTTC
few	NA	TRBV27	15	TRBJ2-7	CASSSVSSKGYEQYF	TGTGCCAGCAGTTCCGTATCTAGCAAGGGCTACGAGCAGTACTTC
NA	NA	TRBV7-8	20	TRBJ1-4	CASSLDGQGHSAATKEKLFF	TGTGCCAGCAGCTTAGATGGGCAGGGTCATTCGGCAGCAACTAAGGAAAAACTGTTTTTT